The sequence of this TCR beta chain was determined in a study of cytomegalovirus exposure and HLA in healthy donors. Generated by immunoSEQ multiplex PCR, the TCRdb table keeps only in-frame clones and is missing some. The repertoire consists of 260,000 or so clones, with around nine tenths occurring once and the leading ten covering 2% to 3%. Germline values: CDR1 LNHDA, CDR2 SQIVND (reference sequence). V was trimmed by 5 bases and J by 0 bases, leaving 5 bases between them. The length of the CDR3 is 13 residues. V is TRBV19 and J is TRBJ2-1, with D unclear. Source material: PBMCs. The receptor's source is a man aged 18 to 30 in good health and CMV-seronegative. The CDR3 region has the DNA TGTGCCAGTAGTTTTAGCTCCTACAATGAGCAGTTCTTC. Its protein product is CASSFSSYNEQFF.